These T cell receptor beta chains were read from a single sample in a study of shared clonotypes between healthy human individuals. The assay was immunoSEQ multiplex PCR, and TCRdb's table has in-frame clones only and misses some. The sample consists of around 550,000 clones, roughly 95% of them appearing once. Specimen: naive CD8+ T cells sorted from blood. All receptors derive from a woman aged 25 to 39 in good health. Both conserved end residues are part of each CDR3. A D gene is named only where the DNA matches it firmly. The size field is filled for only some rows; it gives once, few, many or a size class.

clone_size: NA; j_call: TRBJ2-7; v_call: TRBV7-8; d_call: TRBD2; cdr3_nt: TGTGCCAGCAGCTTTAGAAATAGCGGGAGTGCGTCCTACGAGCAGTACTTC; cdr3_aa: CASSFRNSGSASYEQYF
clone_size: NA; j_call: TRBJ2-7; v_call: TRBV28; d_call: NA; cdr3_nt: TGTGCCAGCAGTTTGGGACGGTTATCCTACGAGCAGTACTTC; cdr3_aa: CASSLGRLSYEQYF
clone_size: once; j_call: TRBJ1-2; v_call: TRBV10-1; d_call: NA; cdr3_nt: TGCGCCGACGCCTATGGCTACACCTTC; cdr3_aa: CADAYGYTF
clone_size: NA; j_call: TRBJ2-7; v_call: TRBV27; d_call: NA; cdr3_nt: TGTGCCAGCAGTTTATCGCCCGGGTCCGCTGCCTACGAGCAGTACTTC; cdr3_aa: CASSLSPGSAAYEQYF
clone_size: NA; j_call: TRBJ2-2; v_call: TRBV7-9; d_call: NA; cdr3_nt: TGTGCCAGCAGCCCGGTCGCCCAGACATACACCGGGGAGCTGTTTTTT; cdr3_aa: CASSPVAQTYTGELFF
clone_size: NA; j_call: TRBJ2-1; v_call: TRBV12-5; d_call: NA; cdr3_nt: TGTGCTAGTGCCGCACAGGGCAACAATGAGCAGTTCTTC; cdr3_aa: CASAAQGNNEQFF
clone_size: NA; j_call: TRBJ2-7; v_call: TRBV7-9; d_call: NA; cdr3_nt: TGTGCCAGCAGCCACTTGCAAGGAATCGGCTACGAGCAGTACTTC; cdr3_aa: CASSHLQGIGYEQYF
clone_size: once; j_call: TRBJ2-7; v_call: TRBV4-1; d_call: TRBD2; cdr3_nt: TGCGCCAGCAGCCAAGGACTAGCGGGTTTTGGGGAGCAGTACTTC; cdr3_aa: CASSQGLAGFGEQYF
clone_size: NA; j_call: TRBJ2-7; v_call: TRBV14; d_call: TRBD1; cdr3_nt: TGTGCCAGCAGCCCAACAGACAGGGATTCTTACGAGCAGTACTTC; cdr3_aa: CASSPTDRDSYEQYF
clone_size: NA; j_call: TRBJ2-7; v_call: TRBV27; d_call: NA; cdr3_nt: TGTGCCAGCAGCGTAGGTCACGAGCAGTACTTC; cdr3_aa: CASSVGHEQYF
clone_size: NA; j_call: TRBJ2-7; v_call: TRBV27; d_call: TRBD1; cdr3_nt: TGTGCCAGCAACGCCGGGACAGGGTACGAGCAGTACTTC; cdr3_aa: CASNAGTGYEQYF
clone_size: NA; j_call: TRBJ2-7; v_call: TRBV10-1; d_call: NA; cdr3_nt: TGCGCCAGCAGTGATGGGGCTGCCGGCGAGCAGTACTTC; cdr3_aa: CASSDGAAGEQYF
clone_size: NA; j_call: TRBJ2-3; v_call: TRBV30; d_call: TRBD2; cdr3_nt: TGTGCCTGGACTAGCGGGAGGGCCGGCTCAGATACGCAGTATTTT; cdr3_aa: CAWTSGRAGSDTQYF
clone_size: NA; j_call: TRBJ2-4; v_call: TRBV19; d_call: NA; cdr3_nt: TGTGCCAGTAGTACCAAAACCTCGACGGAGTCCTTC; cdr3_aa: CASSTKTSTESF
clone_size: NA; j_call: TRBJ2-7; v_call: TRBV5-1; d_call: NA; cdr3_nt: TGCGCCAGCAGCCCCTGGGACTTACCGGCCTACGAGCAGTACTTC; cdr3_aa: CASSPWDLPAYEQYF
clone_size: once; j_call: TRBJ1-1; v_call: TRBV13; d_call: NA; cdr3_nt: TGTGCCAGCAGCTTAGGGGGTGTCACTGAAGCTTTCTTT; cdr3_aa: CASSLGGVTEAFF